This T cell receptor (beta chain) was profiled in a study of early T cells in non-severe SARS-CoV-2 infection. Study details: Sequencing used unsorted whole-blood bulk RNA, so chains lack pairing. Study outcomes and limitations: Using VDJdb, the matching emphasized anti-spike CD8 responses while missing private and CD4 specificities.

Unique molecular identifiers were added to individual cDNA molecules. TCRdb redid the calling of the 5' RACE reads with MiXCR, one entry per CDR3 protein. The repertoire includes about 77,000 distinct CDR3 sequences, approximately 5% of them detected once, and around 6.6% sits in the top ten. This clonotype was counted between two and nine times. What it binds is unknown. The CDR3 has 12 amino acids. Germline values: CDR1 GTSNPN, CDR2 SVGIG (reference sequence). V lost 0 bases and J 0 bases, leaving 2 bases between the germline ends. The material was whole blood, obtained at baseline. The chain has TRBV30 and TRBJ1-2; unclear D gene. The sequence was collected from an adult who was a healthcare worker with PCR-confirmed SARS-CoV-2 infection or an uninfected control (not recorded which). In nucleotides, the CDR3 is TGTGCCTGGAGTGTGACTAACTATGGCTACACCTTC. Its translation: CAWSVTNYGYTF.